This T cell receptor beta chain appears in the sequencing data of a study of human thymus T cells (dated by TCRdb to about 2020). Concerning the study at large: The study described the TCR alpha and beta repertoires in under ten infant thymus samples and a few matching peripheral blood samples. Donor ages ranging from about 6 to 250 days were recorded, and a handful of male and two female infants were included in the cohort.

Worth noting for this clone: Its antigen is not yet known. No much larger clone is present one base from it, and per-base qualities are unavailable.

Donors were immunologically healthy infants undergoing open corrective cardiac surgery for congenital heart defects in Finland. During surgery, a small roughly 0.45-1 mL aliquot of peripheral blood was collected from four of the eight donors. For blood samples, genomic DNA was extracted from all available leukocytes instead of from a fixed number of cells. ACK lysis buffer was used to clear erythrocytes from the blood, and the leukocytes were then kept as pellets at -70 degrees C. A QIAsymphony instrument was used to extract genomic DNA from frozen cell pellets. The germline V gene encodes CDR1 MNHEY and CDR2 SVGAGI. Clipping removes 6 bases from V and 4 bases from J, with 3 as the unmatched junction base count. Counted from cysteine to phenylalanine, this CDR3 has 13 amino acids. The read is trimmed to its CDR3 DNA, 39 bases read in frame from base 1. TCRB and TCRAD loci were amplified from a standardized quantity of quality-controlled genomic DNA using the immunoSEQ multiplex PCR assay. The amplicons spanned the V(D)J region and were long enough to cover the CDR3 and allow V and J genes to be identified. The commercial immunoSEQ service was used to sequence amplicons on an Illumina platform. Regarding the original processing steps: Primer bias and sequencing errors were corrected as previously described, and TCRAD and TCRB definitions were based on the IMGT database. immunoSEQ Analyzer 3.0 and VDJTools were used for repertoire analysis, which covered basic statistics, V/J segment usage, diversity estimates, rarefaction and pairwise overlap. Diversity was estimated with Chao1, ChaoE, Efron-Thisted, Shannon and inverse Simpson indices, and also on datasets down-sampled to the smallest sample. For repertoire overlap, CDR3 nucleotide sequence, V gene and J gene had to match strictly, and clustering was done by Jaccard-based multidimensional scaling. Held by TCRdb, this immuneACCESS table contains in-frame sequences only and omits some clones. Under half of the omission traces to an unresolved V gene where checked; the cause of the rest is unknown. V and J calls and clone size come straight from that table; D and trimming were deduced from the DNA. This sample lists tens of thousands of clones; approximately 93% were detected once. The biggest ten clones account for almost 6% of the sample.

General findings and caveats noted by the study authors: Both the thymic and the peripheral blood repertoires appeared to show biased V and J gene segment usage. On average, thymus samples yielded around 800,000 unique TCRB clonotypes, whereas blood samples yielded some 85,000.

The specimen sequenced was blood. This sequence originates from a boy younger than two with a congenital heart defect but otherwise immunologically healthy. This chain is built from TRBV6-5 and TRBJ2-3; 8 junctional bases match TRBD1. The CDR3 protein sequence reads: CASRETGADTQYF. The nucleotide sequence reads TGTGCCAGCAGAGAGACAGGGGCAGATACGCAGTATTTT.